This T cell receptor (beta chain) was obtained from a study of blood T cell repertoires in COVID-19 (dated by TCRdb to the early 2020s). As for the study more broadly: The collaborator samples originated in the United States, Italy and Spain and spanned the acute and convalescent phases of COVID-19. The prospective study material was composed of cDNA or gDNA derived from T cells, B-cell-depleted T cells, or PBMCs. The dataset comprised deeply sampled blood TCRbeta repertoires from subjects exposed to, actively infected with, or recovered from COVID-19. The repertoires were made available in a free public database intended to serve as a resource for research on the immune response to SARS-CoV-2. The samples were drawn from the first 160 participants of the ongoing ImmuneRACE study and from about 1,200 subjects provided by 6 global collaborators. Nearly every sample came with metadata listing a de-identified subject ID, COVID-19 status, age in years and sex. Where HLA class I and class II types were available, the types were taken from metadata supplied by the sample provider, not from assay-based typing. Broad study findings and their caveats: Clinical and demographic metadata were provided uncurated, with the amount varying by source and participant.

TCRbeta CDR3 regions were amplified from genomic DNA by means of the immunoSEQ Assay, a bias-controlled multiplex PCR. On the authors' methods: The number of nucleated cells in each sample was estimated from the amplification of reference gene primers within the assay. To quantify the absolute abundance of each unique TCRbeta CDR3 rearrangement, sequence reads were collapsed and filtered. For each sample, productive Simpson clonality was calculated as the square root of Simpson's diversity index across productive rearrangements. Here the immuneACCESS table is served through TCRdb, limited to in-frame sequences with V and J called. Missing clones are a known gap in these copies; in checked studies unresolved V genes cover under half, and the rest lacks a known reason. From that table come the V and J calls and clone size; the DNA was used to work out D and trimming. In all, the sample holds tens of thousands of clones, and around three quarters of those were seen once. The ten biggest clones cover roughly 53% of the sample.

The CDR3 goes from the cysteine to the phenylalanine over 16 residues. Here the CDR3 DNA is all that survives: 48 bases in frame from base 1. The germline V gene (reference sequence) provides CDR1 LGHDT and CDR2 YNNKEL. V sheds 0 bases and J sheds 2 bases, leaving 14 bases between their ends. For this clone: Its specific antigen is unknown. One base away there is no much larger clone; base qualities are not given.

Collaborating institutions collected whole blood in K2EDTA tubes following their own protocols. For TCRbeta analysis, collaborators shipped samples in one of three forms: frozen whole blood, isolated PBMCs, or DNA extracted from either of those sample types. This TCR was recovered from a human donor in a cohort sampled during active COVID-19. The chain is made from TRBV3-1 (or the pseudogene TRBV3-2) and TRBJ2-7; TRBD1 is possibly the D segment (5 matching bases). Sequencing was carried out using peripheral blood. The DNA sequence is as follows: TGTGCCAGCAGCCAAGAGAGGACACTAAGGGCCTACGAGCAGTACTTC. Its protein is CASSQERTLRAYEQYF.